What follows are 21 T cell receptor beta chains derived from one specimen sequenced in a study of shared T cell receptors in the human thymus. The table came from immunoSEQ multiplex PCR; TCRdb's copy has only in-frame clones and leaves some out. This sample has some 700,000 clones, with roughly 90% found just once. The sample also formed part of further work on human thymus T cells.

Sequences were obtained from thymocytes. The receptors derive from a boy less than two years old with a congenital heart defect.

This chain connects TRBV29-1 to TRBJ2-1; 8 nucleotides align to TRBD1. The V gene end was trimmed by 4 bases and the J gene end by 7 bases; junction bases not matched to a gene: 15. The CDR3 loop spans 16 amino acids. Per the germline V gene, CDR1 is SQVTM and CDR2 is ANQGSEA. The CDR3 loop is CSVVRTGTGSGNEQFF. In DNA form, the CDR3 reads TGCAGCGTTGTCCGGACCGGGACAGGTTCTGGGAATGAGCAGTTCTTC.

With regard to this clone: Other DNA sequences within the sample encode an identical CDR3. The genes are TRBV28 and TRBJ2-5; the D is unclear. CDR3 length: 11 amino acids. Germline V gives CDR1 MDHEN, CDR2 SYDVKM. V gave up 3 bases and J gave up 5 bases, with 4 bases separating them. In nucleotides, the CDR3 is TGTGCCAGCAGTTTGCAGGAGACCCAGTACTTC. It yields the protein CASSLQETQYF.

This chain joins TRBV4-2 and TRBJ2-5; 12 bases are shared with TRBD1. V lost 1 base, J lost 7 bases, and 10 bases stayed unmatched. From germline, CDR1 is LGHNA and CDR2 YNFKEQ. This CDR3 spans 17 amino acids. The CDR3 region is CASSQGFRDRGLATQYF. CDR3 sequence (DNA): TGTGCCAGCAGCCAAGGATTCCGGGACAGGGGGCTGGCGACCCAGTACTTC.

V is TRBV5-6 and J is TRBJ2-2; 7 bases are a match to TRBD1. CDR3 length: 15 residues. V trimming: 5 bases; J trimming: 3 bases; junction bases outside the gene matches: 7. CDR1 is SGHDT and CDR2 is YYEEEE in the germline V gene. The DNA for the CDR3 is TGTGCCAGCAGGATACAGGGGTCGGACACCGGGGAGCTGTTTTTT. This encodes CASRIQGSDTGELFF.

The chain couples TRBV6-1 to TRBJ2-7, with 9 bases fitting TRBD1. V shed 6 bases, J shed 4 bases, and the junction held 4 bases outside the gene matches. This CDR3 comprises 13 residues. The germline V gene encodes CDR1 MNHNS and CDR2 SASEGT. The CDR3 region is CASRAGTGYEQYF. In nucleotides, the CDR3 is TGTGCCAGCAGGGCCGGGACAGGGTACGAGCAGTACTTC.

This sequence joins TRBV19 and TRBJ2-1; D might be TRBD1 (8 bases). The germline V gene has CDR1 LNHDA and CDR2 SQIVND (reference sequence). Trimming pared 6 bases from V and 3 bases from J, leaving 15 bases between. This CDR3 comprises 15 residues. CDR3 nucleotides: TGTGCCAGTAGCGCGACAGGGGAGGGCTACAATGAGCAGTTCTTC. It codes for CASSATGEGYNEQFF.

This clone was counted a few times. This chain links TRBV28 with TRBJ1-2, with a tentative D call TRBD1 (6 bases). CDR3 size: 12 residues. The germline V gene has CDR1 MDHEN and CDR2 SYDVKM. V lost 5 bases and J 5 bases, leaving 9 bases between the germline ends. The CDR3 coding sequence is TGTGCCAGCAGTGCCACAGGGTATGGCTACACCTTC. It yields the protein CASSATGYGYTF.

This clone has only one observation. This chain links TRBV30 with TRBJ2-3; 10 bases agree with TRBD2. Germline trimming cut 5 bases from V and 0 bases from J; bases unmatched to any gene: 2. CDR1 and CDR2 (germline): GTSNPN, SVGIG (reference sequence). This CDR3 contains 14 residues. The CDR3 sequence is CAWSSGGSTDTQYF. The CDR3 DNA sequence: TGTGCCTGGTCTAGCGGGGGAAGCACAGATACGCAGTATTTT.

V usage is TRBV11-2 and J usage is TRBJ2-6; 7 bases line up with TRBD2. From germline, CDR1 is SGHAT and CDR2 FQNNGV. Trimming cost V 9 bases and J 1 base; bases outside gene matches: 12. The CDR3 length is 17 residues. The CDR3 is CARQETSRPSGANVLTF. The CDR3 DNA reads TGTGCCAGGCAAGAGACTAGCCGTCCTTCTGGGGCCAACGTCCTGACTTTC.

The V gene is TRBV7-2, the J gene TRBJ2-3, with D maybe TRBD2 (5 bases). This CDR3 is built from 14 residues. Trimming stripped 5 bases from V and 5 bases from J, with 14 bases between. The germline V gene has CDR1 SGHTA and CDR2 FQGNSA. The CDR3 here is CASSTRTVRDTQYF. The CDR3 nucleotides read TGTGCCAGCAGCACCAGGACTGTCCGAGATACGCAGTATTTT.

The chain links TRBV6-4 to TRBJ2-7, with 7 bases identical to TRBD2. V trimming: 2 bases; J trimming: 3 bases; junction bases outside the gene matches: 10. The CDR3 loop spans 16 amino acids. Germline CDR1 is MRHNA and CDR2 is SNTAGT. The CDR3 sequence: CASSDGWRGMHYEQYF. In nucleotides, the CDR3 is TGTGCCAGCAGTGACGGGTGGCGGGGGATGCACTACGAGCAGTACTTC.

J is TRBJ1-2 and V is TRBV5-1, with D uncertain. V lost 0 bases and J 7 bases, leaving 13 bases between the germline ends. This CDR3 spans 14 amino acids. Germline V gene sequence: CDR1 SGHRS, CDR2 YFSETQ. CDR3 region: CASSLEQPGGGYTF. The CDR3 nucleotides are TGCGCCAGCAGCTTGGAACAGCCCGGTGGTGGCTACACCTTC.

DNA for the CDR3: TGTGCCAGCAGTTTAAGGGGCCGTCACCACGAGCAGTACTTC. Amino acid sequence: CASSLRGRHHEQYF. The chain employs TRBV28 and TRBJ2-7; tentatively, D is TRBD1 (5 bases). The ends were cut back, 2 bases at V and 5 bases at J, with 13 bases in the middle. The CDR3 length is 14 residues. CDR1 and CDR2 (germline): MDHEN, SYDVKM.

V usage is TRBV7-8 and J usage is TRBJ2-1; 7 bases align to TRBD1. CDR1 is SGHVS, CDR2 FQNEAQ, per germline. The CDR3 runs 17 residues. The trim removed 1 base at V and 2 bases at J, leaving 8 bases unmatched. The CDR3 nucleotides read TGTGCCAGCAGCTTAGGCGGTCGGGACAGACCCTACAATGAGCAGTTCTTC. Translated, it gives CASSLGGRDRPYNEQFF. Together with reference TRBV7-8 and TRBJ2-1, the CDR3 gives the full variable domain: GAGVSQSPRYKVAKRGQDVALRCDPISGHVSLFWYQQALGQGPEFLTYFQNEAQLDKSGLPSDRFFAERPEGSVSTLKIQRTQQEDSAVYLCASSLGGRDRPYNEQFFGPGTRLTVL.

This chain uses TRBV5-1 with TRBJ2-7; possible D gene TRBD1, 6 bases. From germline, CDR1 is SGHRS and CDR2 YFSETQ. CDR3 size: 17 residues. The germline V and J ends were trimmed by 4 bases and 0 bases, with 20 bases remaining between them. In DNA form, the CDR3 reads TGCGCCAGCAGCGGCCGGACAGACCATACCGGCTCCTACGAGCAGTACTTC. Amino acid sequence: CASSGRTDHTGSYEQYF.

This clone has only one observation. This sequence joins TRBV7-9 and TRBJ2-6; D may be TRBD2 (5 bases). This CDR3 is built from 18 residues. V was cut by 5 bases and J by 3 bases, with 20 bases left in between. Germline-derived CDR1 and CDR2 are SEHNR and FQNEAQ (reference sequence). CDR3 region: CASSLIRRGAYGANVLTF. In DNA, the CDR3 is TGTGCCAGCAGCCTAATTAGACGGGGAGCATATGGGGCCAACGTCCTGACTTTC.

The V gene is TRBV4-1, the J gene TRBJ2-3; TRBD2 aligns across 13 bases. J gave up 6 bases and V 0 bases, and 9 bases lay outside the gene matches. Germline V lookup: CDR1 MGHRA, CDR2 YSYEKL. This CDR3 is 18 amino acids long. DNA for the CDR3: TGCGCCAGCAGCCAAGATACTAGCGGGAGGGCCTGTGGGGATACGCAGTATTTT. Its protein is CASSQDTSGRACGDTQYF.

This chain links TRBV9 with TRBJ2-3; D is unclear. V was trimmed by 0 bases and J by 2 bases, leaving 10 bases between them. CDR3 length: 15 amino acids. Germline V lookup: CDR1 SGDLS, CDR2 YYNGEE. The CDR3 DNA reads as TGTGCCAGCAGCGTAGCTAGAGGAAACACAGATACGCAGTATTTT. Amino acid sequence: CASSVARGNTDTQYF. The full variable domain, with the rest looked up from reference TRBV9 and TRBJ2-3, is DSGVTQTPKHLITATGQRVTLRCSPRSGDLSVYWYQQSLDQGLQFLIQYYNGEERAKGNILERFSAQQFPDLHSELNLSSLELGDSALYFCASSVARGNTDTQYFGPGTRLTVL.

CDR3 bases: TGTGCTAGTGGTTTGGGAGGGACTAGCGGGAGTCTGTTTTTT. Protein: CASGLGGTSGSLFF. V gene TRBV12-5 combines with J gene TRBJ2-2, with 14 bases identical to TRBD2. The V and J ends lost 1 base and 14 bases, in that order; junction bases with no gene match: 3. CDR1 is LGHNT, CDR2 FRNRAP, per germline. The CDR3 has 14 residues.

The V gene is TRBV7-9, the J gene TRBJ1-2; perhaps TRBD1 as D (5 bases). V was pared by 1 base and J by 0 bases, with 15 bases between. Germline V lookup: CDR1 SEHNR, CDR2 FQNEAQ (reference sequence). The CDR3 contains 17 residues. CDR3 residues: CASSLGGVRSSNYGYTF. The CDR3, as DNA: TGTGCCAGCAGCTTAGGGGGGGTTAGGTCCTCTAACTATGGCTACACCTTC.

The gene calls are TRBV5-6 and TRBJ2-7, with a tentative D call TRBD2 (6 bases). V shed 3 bases and J shed 0 bases, with 19 bases lying between them. Per germline, CDR1 SGHDT and CDR2 YYEEEE. The CDR3 runs 17 residues. CDR3 residues: CASSSRAGTYISYEQYF. CDR3 bases: TGTGCCAGCAGCTCTAGGGCGGGGACTTATATCTCCTACGAGCAGTACTTC. The full variable domain, rest sourced from reference TRBV5-6 and TRBJ2-7, is DAGVTQSPTHLIKTRGQQVTLRCSPKSGHDTVSWYQQALGQGPQFIFQYYEEEERQRGNFPDRFSGHQFPNYSSELNVNALLLGDSALYLCASSSRAGTYISYEQYFGPGTRLTVT.